This T cell receptor beta chain was identified in a study of molecular identifiers for immune sequencing clone quantification (dated by TCRdb to 2016 to 2018). The study in broad terms: In a replicate experiment, RNA from roughly 21,000 or 96,000 naive CD8 T cells was split into five aliquots, four of which were sequenced. The study was a methods study using CD8 T cells to benchmark molecular-identifier clustering-based TCR repertoire sequencing (MIDCIRS) and TCR RNA copy counting. On the study overall, not on this receptor specifically: When barcode sub-clustering was left out, chimeric consensus sequences inflated TCR diversity, with chimeras reaching as high as 47%. The naive libraries included spiked-in Jurkat TCR RNA (fewer than eleven copies' worth), and this RNA is not part of the donor repertoire. Highly expanded clone sizes could be underestimated because identical TCR molecules may share a barcode. Modeling indicated roughly 3.2 TCR RNA copies recovered per cell, compared with roughly 10 by digital PCR, which implies a capture efficiency of 25% to 35%. Spiked-in Jurkat TCR RNA equal to a single cell's worth was reported to be detectable even within 1,100,000 naive CD8 T cells. Clones above 20 RNA copies held over 99% of molecules in CMV-specific effector cells but under 1% in naive cells.

Library preparation used PCR. The sequencer was an Illumina HiSeq 4000. Preparation of bulk TCR libraries followed a previously described approach, with the TCR primers listed in Table S5. Total RNA was purified with the Qiagen AllPrep DNA/RNA kit. Before analysis, reads from multiple sequencing runs of one library were combined. Per the original workflow: Reads were retained only if their TCR constant sequence matched exactly, and those retained reads were trimmed to 150 nt and grouped according to their 12-nt molecular barcodes. Within each barcode group, reads were sub-clustered at a 15% Levenshtein threshold, and quality-weighted consensus sequences were built per RNA molecule. Non-functional sequences were removed, as were lower-count sequences one edit away from another. Barcode sub-clusters with fewer than 20% of the maximum read count were removed, based on fitting two negative binomial distributions. Starting from the raw public reads, TCRdb applied fastp trimming at Q25, assembled clones with MiXCR and retained in-frame beta chains. Each entry is one CDR3 protein sequence, shown with its most common DNA and genes. The V and J calls, along with clone size, are taken from TCRdb and not from the paper's own processing. The sample table records 550,000 to 750,000 distinct CDR3 sequences; roughly 21% of these occur just once. The ten largest clones take up 0.85% to 0.9% of the sample.

The germline V gene (reference sequence) supplies CDR1 GTSNPN and CDR2 SVGIG. V and J are truncated by 2 bases and 2 bases respectively, leaving an intervening sequence of 13 bases. The CDR3 contains 15 residues, cysteine and phenylalanine counted. Only the CDR3 portion is preserved as DNA: 45 bases, with reading frame beginning at the first base. Naive CD8 T cell libraries were made from 20,000 to 1,000,000 sorted cells using 10%, 30% or 50% of purified RNA. On a BD FACSAria II, naive CD8 T cells were FACS-sorted as CD8+CD4-CCR7+CD45RA+ and collected into RLT Plus buffer. Under 11 TCR copies' worth of Jurkat RNA were spiked into roughly 17,000-1,100,000 naive CD8 T cell samples to test detection sensitivity. Enrichment of CD8 T cells was done with RosetteSep CD8+ T Cell Enrichment Cocktail plus Ficoll-Paque, and ACK red cell lysis came afterward. This clonotype has ten or more counts. What this receptor recognizes is not known. Per-base qualities were not stored, and no clone one base away is much larger.

The V gene is TRBV30 and the J gene is TRBJ2-1; a tentative D call is TRBD1 (6 bases match). The receptor's source is a human donor in good health. Some libraries in this study had Jurkat cell RNA spiked in. Sequencing input: naive CD8+ T cells from blood, with Jurkat cell RNA spiked in. The label giving this sample's cell subset or site can be read as: FACS-sorted CD8+CD4-CCR7+CD45RA+ naive T cells. The CDR3 loop reads CAWSPVGGAYNEQFF. The nucleotide sequence reads TGTGCCTGGAGTCCCGTTGGGGGCGCCTACAATGAGCAGTTCTTC.